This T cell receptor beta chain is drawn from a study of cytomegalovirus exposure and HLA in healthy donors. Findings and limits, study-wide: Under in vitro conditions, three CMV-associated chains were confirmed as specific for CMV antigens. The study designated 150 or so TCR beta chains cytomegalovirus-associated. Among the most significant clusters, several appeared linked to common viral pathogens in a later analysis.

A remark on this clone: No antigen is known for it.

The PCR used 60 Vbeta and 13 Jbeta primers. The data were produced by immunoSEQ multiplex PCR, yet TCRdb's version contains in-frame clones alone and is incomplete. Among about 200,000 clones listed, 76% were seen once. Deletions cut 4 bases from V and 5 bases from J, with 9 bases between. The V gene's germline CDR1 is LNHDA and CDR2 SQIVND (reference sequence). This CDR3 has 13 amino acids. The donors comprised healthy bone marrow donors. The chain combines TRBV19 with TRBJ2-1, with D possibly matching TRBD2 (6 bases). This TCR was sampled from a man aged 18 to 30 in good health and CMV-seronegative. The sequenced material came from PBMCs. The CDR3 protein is CASSRGLNNEQFF. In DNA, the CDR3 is TGTGCCAGTAGTAGGGGACTTAACAATGAGCAGTTCTTC.